This T cell receptor beta chain was identified during a study of response to subunit inactivated influenza vaccine. General study points: Seasonal influenza vaccination, on each occasion, was suggested by the authors to recruit few new T cells.

Trimming removed 4 bases at V and 5 bases at J, with 15 bases between. CDR3 size: 15 residues. Germline CDR1 and CDR2: SGHKS and YYEKEE (reference sequence). Each CDR3 protein gets one entry after TCRdb re-called the RT-PCR reads with MiXCR. The repertoire holds approximately 520,000 distinct CDR3 sequences, with 25% as singletons. A word on this clonotype: Its antigen is currently unknown.

The sequence came from a man aged 45 to 65 who received an inactivated influenza vaccine. This material consisted of CD4+ T cells sorted from PBMCs, taken around 5 days after vaccination. The chain has TRBV5-5 and TRBJ2-2, with TRBD1 as a possible D gene (5 bases). CDR3 DNA sequence: TGTGCCAGCAGCCCCCTTGGGGCCGGTACCGGGGAGCTGTTTTTT. It specifies CASSPLGAGTGELFF.